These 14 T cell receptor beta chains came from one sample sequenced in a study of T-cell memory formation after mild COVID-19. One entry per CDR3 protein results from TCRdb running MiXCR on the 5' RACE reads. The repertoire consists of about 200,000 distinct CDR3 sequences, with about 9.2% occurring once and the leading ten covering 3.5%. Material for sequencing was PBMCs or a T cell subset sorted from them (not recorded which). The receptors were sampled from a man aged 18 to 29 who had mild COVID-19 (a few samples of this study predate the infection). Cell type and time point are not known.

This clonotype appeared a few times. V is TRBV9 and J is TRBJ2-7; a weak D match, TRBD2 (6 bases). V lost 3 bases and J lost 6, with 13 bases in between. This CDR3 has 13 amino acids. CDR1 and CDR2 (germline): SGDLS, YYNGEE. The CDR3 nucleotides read TGTGCCAGCAGCGGAAACGAGGGAGGCGAGCAGTACTTC. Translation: CASSGNEGGEQYF.

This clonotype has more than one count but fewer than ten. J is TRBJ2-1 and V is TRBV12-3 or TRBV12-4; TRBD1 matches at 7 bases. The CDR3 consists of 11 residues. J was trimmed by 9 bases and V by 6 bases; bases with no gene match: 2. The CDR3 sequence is CASRRGPEQFF. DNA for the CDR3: TGTGCCAGCAGGAGGGGGCCTGAGCAGTTCTTC.

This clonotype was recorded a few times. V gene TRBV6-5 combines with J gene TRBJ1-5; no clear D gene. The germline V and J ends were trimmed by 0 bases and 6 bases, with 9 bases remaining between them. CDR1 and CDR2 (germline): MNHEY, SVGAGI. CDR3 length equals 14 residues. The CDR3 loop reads CASSYSNHRQPQHF. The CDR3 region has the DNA TGTGCCAGCAGTTACTCGAATCATCGTCAGCCCCAGCATTTT.

The DNA of the CDR3 is TGTGCCAGCAGCATGACCCGATACGAGCAGTACTTC. It translates to CASSMTRYEQYF. The V gene is TRBV7-2, the J gene TRBJ2-7; D not resolved. Germline CDR1 SGHTA, CDR2 FQGNSA. This CDR3 contains 12 residues. The V gene lost 5 bases and the J gene lost 4 bases, with 9 bases spanning the gap. Complete variable domain (other parts from reference TRBV7-2 and TRBJ2-7): GAGVSQSPSNKVTEKGKDVELRCDPISGHTALYWYRQSLGQGLEFLIYFQGNSAPDKSGLPSDRFSAERTGGSVSTLTIQRTQQEDSAVYLCASSMTRYEQYFGPGTRLTVT.

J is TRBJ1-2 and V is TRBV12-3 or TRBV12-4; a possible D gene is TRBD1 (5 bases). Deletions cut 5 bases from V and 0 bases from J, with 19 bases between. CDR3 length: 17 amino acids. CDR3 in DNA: TGTGCCAGCAGTCTAACCTCCCGGGGCCTAGCTAACTATGGCTACACCTTC. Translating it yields CASSLTSRGLANYGYTF.

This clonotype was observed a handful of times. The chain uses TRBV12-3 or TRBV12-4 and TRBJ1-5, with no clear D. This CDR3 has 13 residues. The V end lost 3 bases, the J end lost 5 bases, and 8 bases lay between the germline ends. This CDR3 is CASSFMRDQPQHF. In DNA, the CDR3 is TGTGCCAGCAGTTTTATGAGGGATCAGCCCCAGCATTTT.

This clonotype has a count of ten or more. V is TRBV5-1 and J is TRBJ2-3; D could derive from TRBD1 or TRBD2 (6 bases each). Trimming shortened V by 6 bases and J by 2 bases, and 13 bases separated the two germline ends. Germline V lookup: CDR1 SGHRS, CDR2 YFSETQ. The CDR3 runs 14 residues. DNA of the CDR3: TGCGCCAGCACCGAGGGGGGTAACACAGATACGCAGTATTTT. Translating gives CASTEGGNTDTQYF.

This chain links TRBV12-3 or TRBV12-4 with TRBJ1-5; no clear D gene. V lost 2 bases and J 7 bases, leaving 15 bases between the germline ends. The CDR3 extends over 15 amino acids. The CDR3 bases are TGTGCCAGCAGTTTATTTTCCGGGGAGTACCAGCCCCAGCATTTT. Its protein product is CASSLFSGEYQPQHF.

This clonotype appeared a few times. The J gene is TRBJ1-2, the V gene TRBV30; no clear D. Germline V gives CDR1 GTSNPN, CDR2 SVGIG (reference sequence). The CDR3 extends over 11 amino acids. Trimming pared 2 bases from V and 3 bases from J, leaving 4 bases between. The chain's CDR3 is CAWSLHYGYTF. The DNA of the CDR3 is TGTGCCTGGAGTCTTCACTATGGCTACACCTTC.

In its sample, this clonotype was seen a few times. Here the CDR3 reads CASSVSLRETQYF. The CDR3 DNA is TGTGCCAGCAGTGTTTCCCTCAGAGAGACCCAGTACTTC. V usage is TRBV2 and J usage is TRBJ2-5; D gene ambiguous. V was pared by 4 bases and J by 4 bases, with 10 bases between. Per the germline V gene, CDR1 is SNHLY and CDR2 is FYNNEI. This CDR3 has 13 amino acids. Full variable domain (outside the CDR3, taken from reference TRBV2 and TRBJ2-5): EPEVTQTPSHQVTQMGQEVILRCVPISNHLYFYWYRQILGQKVEFLVSFYNNEISEKSEIFDDQFSVERPDGSNFTLKIRSTKLEDSAMYFCASSVSLRETQYFGPGTRLLVL.

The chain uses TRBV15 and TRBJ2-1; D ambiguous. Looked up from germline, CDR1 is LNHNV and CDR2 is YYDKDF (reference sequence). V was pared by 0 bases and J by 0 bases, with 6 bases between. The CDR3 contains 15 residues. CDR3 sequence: CATSRDTDSYNEQFF. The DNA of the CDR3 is TGTGCCACCAGCAGAGATACGGACTCCTACAATGAGCAGTTCTTC.

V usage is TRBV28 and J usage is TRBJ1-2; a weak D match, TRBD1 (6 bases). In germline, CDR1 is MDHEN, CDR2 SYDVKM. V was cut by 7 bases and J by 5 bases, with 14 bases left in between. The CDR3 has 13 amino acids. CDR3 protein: CASTGGRTYGYTF. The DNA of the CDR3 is TGTGCCAGCACGGGGGGGCGTACATATGGCTACACCTTC.

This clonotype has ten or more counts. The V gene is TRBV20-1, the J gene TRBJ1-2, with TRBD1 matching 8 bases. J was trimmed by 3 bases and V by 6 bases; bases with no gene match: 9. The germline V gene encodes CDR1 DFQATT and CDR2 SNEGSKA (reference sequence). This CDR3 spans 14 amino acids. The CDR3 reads CSAGQGFLDYGYTF. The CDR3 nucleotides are TGCAGTGCAGGACAGGGCTTTCTGGACTATGGCTACACCTTC.

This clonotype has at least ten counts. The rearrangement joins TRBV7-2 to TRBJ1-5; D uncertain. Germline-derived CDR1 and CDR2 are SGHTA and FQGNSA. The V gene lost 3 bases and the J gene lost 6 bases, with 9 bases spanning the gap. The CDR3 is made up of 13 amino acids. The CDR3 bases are TGTGCCAGCAGCTTGTCCGGAGGTCAGCCCCAGCATTTT. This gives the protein CASSLSGGQPQHF.